This T cell receptor (beta chain) derives from a study of T cell changes during pregnancy in multiple sclerosis. Generated by immunoSEQ multiplex PCR, the TCRdb table keeps only in-frame clones and is missing some. The table shows 39,000 or so clones, with 92% occurring only once. Per the germline V gene, CDR1 is SGHNT and CDR2 is YENEEA. V lost 5 bases to trimming and J lost 4 bases; unmatched junction nucleotides: 10. The CDR3 is made up of 15 amino acids. The clonotype comes from a female donor in good health, enrolled as a control in a pregnancy study. Sequences were derived from CD4+ T cells from peripheral blood mononuclear cells, sampled after pregnancy. The chain carries TRBV11-3 and TRBJ1-1, with TRBD1 matching 7 bases. CDR3 bases: TGTGCCAGCAGCGAACCAAGGACAGGAAGCACTGAAGCTTTCTTT. It specifies CASSEPRTGSTEAFF.